This T cell receptor beta chain is from a study of identical twins. Notes on the study in general: Its conclusions, products of cross-sectional statistical analysis, did not come from following the same donors. Whereas memory repertoires showed no such difference, abundant cord blood beta clonotypes carried fewer insertions. Invariant MAIT and iNKT cells may have partly biased zero-insertion analyses.

This clonotype came up a few times. What it binds is unknown. A universal primer site arose from template switching, and cDNA bore unique molecular identifiers. TCRdb reprocessed the 5' RACE reads via MiXCR and lists one record per CDR3 protein. This table holds 410,000 or so distinct CDR3 sequences, around a sixth found once. The CDR3 has 14 residues. V was cut by 1 base and J by 7 bases, with 8 bases left in between. The V gene's germline CDR1 is LNHNV and CDR2 YYDKDF (reference sequence). Source material: naive T cells sorted from blood. The origin of this receptor is a man aged 50-59 years in good health. The rearrangement links TRBV15 to TRBJ1-6; D gene unclear. In DNA, the CDR3 is TGTGCCACCAGCAGAGGAACACTGAATTCACCCCTCCACTTT. Its protein is CATSRGTLNSPLHF.